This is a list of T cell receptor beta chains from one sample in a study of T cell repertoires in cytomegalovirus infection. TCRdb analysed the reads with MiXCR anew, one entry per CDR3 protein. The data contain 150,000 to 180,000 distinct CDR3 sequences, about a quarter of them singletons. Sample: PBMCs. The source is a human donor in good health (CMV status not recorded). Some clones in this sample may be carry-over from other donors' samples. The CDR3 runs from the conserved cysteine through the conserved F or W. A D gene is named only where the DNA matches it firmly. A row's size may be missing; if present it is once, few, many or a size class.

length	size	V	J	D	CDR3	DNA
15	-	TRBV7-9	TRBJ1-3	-	CASSADGGSGNTIYF	TGTGCCAGCAGCGCCGACGGGGGGTCTGGAAACACCATATATTTT
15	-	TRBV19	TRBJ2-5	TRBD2	CASSSTSGPRKTQYF	TGTGCCAGTAGTTCCACTAGCGGACCACGGAAGACCCAGTACTTC
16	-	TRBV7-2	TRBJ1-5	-	CASSLADVRASQPQHF	TGTGCCAGCAGCTTAGCCGATGTCCGGGCCAGTCAGCCTCAGCATTTT
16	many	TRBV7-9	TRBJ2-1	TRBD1	CASSLVGQQKFNEQFF	TGTGCCAGCAGCTTAGTGGGACAGCAAAAATTTAATGAGCAGTTCTTC
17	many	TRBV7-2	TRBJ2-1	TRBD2	CASSLARVLAGYNEQFF	TGTGCCAGCAGCTTAGCCAGGGTGTTAGCGGGCTACAATGAGCAGTTCTTC
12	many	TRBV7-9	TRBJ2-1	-	CASSIGSQEQFF	TGTGCCAGCAGCATAGGGAGTCAGGAGCAGTTCTTC
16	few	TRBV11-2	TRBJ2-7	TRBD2	CASSNPSGSRPYEQYF	TGTGCCAGCAGCAACCCTAGCGGGAGCCGGCCCTACGAGCAGTACTTC
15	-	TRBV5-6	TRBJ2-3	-	CASSFSPRNTDTQYF	TGTGCCAGCAGCTTTAGCCCCAGAAACACAGATACGCAGTATTTT
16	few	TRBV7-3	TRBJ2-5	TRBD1	CASSPSGQGMQETQYF	TGTGCCAGCAGCCCCTCGGGACAGGGCATGCAAGAGACCCAGTACTTC
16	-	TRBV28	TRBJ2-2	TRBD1	CASSFRQGASPGELFF	TGTGCCAGCAGTTTTCGACAGGGGGCGAGTCCCGGGGAGCTGTTTTTT
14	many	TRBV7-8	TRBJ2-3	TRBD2	CASSLAGRGDTQYF	TGTGCCAGCAGCTTAGCAGGGCGGGGGGATACGCAGTATTTT